These T cell receptor beta chains were read from a single sample in a study of identical twins. From the 5' RACE reads, TCRdb called clonotypes with MiXCR, one entry per CDR3 protein. This sample yields approximately 410,000 distinct CDR3 sequences, of which less than 20% are seen a single time; 9.5% to 15% belongs to the top ten. Source material: naive T cells sorted from blood. These receptors all stem from a man aged 50 to 59 in good health. The CDR3 runs from the conserved cysteine through the conserved F or W. The D gene is left open where the match is weak. The size of a clone is reported for some rows only, either as once, few or many, or as a class for expanded clones.

D gene,clone size,V gene,CDR3 length,J gene,CDR3 DNA,CDR3 protein
.,many,TRBV7-2,15,TRBJ2-7,TGTGCCAGCAGCTTAGATCAGGGGATGGGGTACGAGCAGTACTTC,CASSLDQGMGYEQYF
TRBD1,many,TRBV4-1,16,TRBJ2-2,TGCGCCAGCAGCACTCCGGGACAGACGAACACCGGGGAGCTGTTTTTT,CASSTPGQTNTGELFF
TRBD1,many,TRBV10-3,13,TRBJ2-7,TGTGCCATCGCGACAGGGGATGGTTACGAGCAGTACTTC,CAIATGDGYEQYF
.,.,TRBV6-1,15,TRBJ2-5,TGTGCCAGCAGCCAAAACCCAGGGTCCCAAGAGACCCAGTACTTC,CASSQNPGSQETQYF
.,many,TRBV5-1,13,TRBJ2-1,TGCGCCAGCAGGTGGCAGGGATACAATGAGCAGTTCTTC,CASRWQGYNEQFF
.,.,TRBV5-6,15,TRBJ2-5,TGTGCCAGCAGCAGAGTCGCGCTTTCTAAAGAGACCCAGTACTTC,CASSRVALSKETQYF
TRBD2,few,TRBV11-2,19,TRBJ2-1,TGTGCCAGCAGCTACTGGGGACTAGCGGGAGGTCCCTCCTACAATGAGCAGTTCTTC,CASSYWGLAGGPSYNEQFF
TRBD1,many,TRBV5-1,14,TRBJ2-7,TGCGCCAGCAGTCGTGACAGGGGAAGGAACGAGCAGTACTTC,CASSRDRGRNEQYF
TRBD1,.,TRBV6-5,13,TRBJ2-4,TGTGCCAGCAGTTACAATAACAGGGGCATTCAGTACTTC,CASSYNNRGIQYF
.,.,TRBV21-1,14,TRBJ2-1,TGTGCCAGCATGGCCCCGGAAGCCTACAATGAGCAGTTCTTC,CASMAPEAYNEQFF
.,.,TRBV29-1,13,TRBJ2-5,TGCAGCGTTGAGTGGCGGTTGCAAGAGACCCAGTACTTC,CSVEWRLQETQYF
TRBD2,many,TRBV28,15,TRBJ2-5,TGTGCCAGCAGTGCTAGCGGGGGTTTCCAAGAGACCCAGTACTTC,CASSASGGFQETQYF
TRBD1,.,TRBV6-5,16,TRBJ1-5,TGTGCCAGCAGTTCGACATCGGGGACAGGGCGTCAGCCCCAGCATTTT,CASSSTSGTGRQPQHF
TRBD2,few,TRBV10-3,14,TRBJ2-1,TGTGCCATCAGCCCGGGAGGCTCCTACAATGAGCAGTTCTTC,CAISPGGSYNEQFF
.,.,TRBV6-1,14,TRBJ2-2,TGTGCCAGCCTCCAAGCCTGGGTTGGTGGGGAGCTGTTTTTT,CASLQAWVGGELFF
TRBD2,many,TRBV20-1,14,TRBJ2-3,TGCAGTGCCCCAAAAGCGGGAGCGGCAGATACGCAGTATTTT,CSAPKAGAADTQYF
.,.,TRBV28,11,TRBJ2-1,TGTGCCAGCAGGCAGTACAATGAGCAGTTCTTC,CASRQYNEQFF
.,few,TRBV12-3/TRBV12-4,15,TRBJ1-3,TGTGCCAGCAGTCCCTCGAAGGGGTGGGGAAACACCATATATTTT,CASSPSKGWGNTIYF
.,.,TRBV20-1,16,TRBJ2-3,TGCAGTGCTAGAGGAACCGGACAGATCCTCACAGATACGCAGTATTTT,CSARGTGQILTDTQYF
TRBD2,once,TRBV6-5,17,TRBJ2-7,TGTGCCAGCAGTTACGGTCGGCGGGGGAAGGCTCCCTACGAGCAGTACTTC,CASSYGRRGKAPYEQYF
TRBD2,.,TRBV12-3/TRBV12-4,17,TRBJ2-3,TGTGCCAGCAGAAGAACTAGCGGGAGTAAGTTCGGAGATACGCAGTATTTT,CASRRTSGSKFGDTQYF
TRBD2,.,TRBV14,16,TRBJ2-3,TGTGCCAGCAGTCGTAAGCGGGAGGCCCGCACAGATACGCAGTATTTT,CASSRKREARTDTQYF
.,.,TRBV12-2,15,TRBJ2-3,TGTGCAAGTCGCCCACAAACGCTAGCGACAGATACGCAGTATTTT,CASRPQTLATDTQYF
.,many,TRBV20-1,13,TRBJ1-2,TGCAGTGCTTCCCCGGGGAACCTCTATGGCTACACCTTC,CSASPGNLYGYTF
TRBD1,many,TRBV20-1,18,TRBJ1-5,TGCAGTGCTGAAAATAACCGGGACAGCGTTGGCGGCAATCAGCCCCAGCATTTT,CSAENNRDSVGGNQPQHF
.,few,TRBV7-6,15,TRBJ2-1,TGTGCCAGCAGCTTACCCGGGGGATCTTACAATGAGCAGTTCTTC,CASSLPGGSYNEQFF
TRBD2,few,TRBV10-3,17,TRBJ2-4,TGTGCCATCAGCCCCTCTAGCGGGAGTGGGGGTCAAAACATTCAGTACTTC,CAISPSSGSGGQNIQYF
.,.,TRBV20-1,13,TRBJ2-2,TGCAGTGCTAGGGTCCTTAGCACCGGGGAGCTGTTTTTT,CSARVLSTGELFF